Below, one T cell receptor beta chain is given with its context. Its antigen remains unidentified. Germline V gene sequence: CDR1 LGHDT, CDR2 YNNKEL (reference sequence). V was clipped by 4 bases and J by 3 bases, with 10 bases between them. This CDR3 contains 13 residues. These data come from a study of CD8 T cells in ankylosing spondylitis. TCRdb recomputed calls from the 5' RACE reads with MiXCR, one row per CDR3 protein. Among a few hundred thousand distinct CDR3 sequences listed, 8% were seen once. Study findings and constraints: There was reportedly significant enrichment of clones that were disease-linked in matched ankylosing spondylitis synovial fluid. In ankylosing spondylitis blood, a motif of seven to nine highly homologous TCR beta variants appeared characteristic.

This chain links TRBV3-1 with TRBJ2-7; the D is unclear. Specimen: blood, either unsorted or a sorted T cell fraction (not recorded which). The clonotype originates from a male donor with ankylosing spondylitis. In DNA form, the CDR3 reads TGTGCCAGCAGCCTCACTAACAACTACGAGCAGTACTTC. Residues: CASSLTNNYEQYF.